Listed below are T cell receptor beta chains from one sample, sequenced in a study of cytomegalovirus exposure and HLA in healthy donors. Measured with immunoSEQ multiplex PCR; TCRdb has only the in-frame clones, and not every one. This sample has about 160,000 clones, with 70% to 80% found just once. Sequencing was performed on PBMCs. These receptors all stem from a man between 18 and 35 years old in good health and CMV-seropositive. CDR3s include the opening cysteine and the closing phenylalanine or tryptophan. A D gene is named only where the DNA matches it firmly. Some rows have no size entry. The others give once, few or many, or a class for an expanded clone.

NA TRBJ2-3 TRBV5-1 NA CASSLGVGLTSTDTQYF TGCGCCAGCAGCTTAGGTGTGGGACTGACTAGCACAGATACGCAGTATTTT
NA TRBJ1-1 TRBV13 NA CASSPGRLEAFF TGTGCCAGCAGCCCAGGGCGTCTTGAAGCTTTCTTT
TRBD2 TRBJ2-1 TRBV6-4 NA CASSDSNSAGGANEQFF TGTGCCAGCAGTGACTCAAACTCGGCGGGGGGGGCAAATGAGCAGTTCTTC
NA TRBJ2-3 TRBV7-9 NA CSSSTSDRDTQYF TGTTCCAGCAGCACCTCTGACAGGGATACGCAGTATTTT
NA TRBJ1-4 TRBV5-4 NA CASSSDSYNEKLFF TGTGCCAGCAGCTCCGATTCCTACAATGAAAAACTGTTTTTT
TRBD1 TRBJ2-1 TRBV19 NA CASRATGGYNEQFF TGTGCCAGTAGAGCGACAGGGGGCTACAATGAGCAGTTCTTC
TRBD1 TRBJ2-7 TRBV7-2 NA CASSLGTGKTYEQYF TGTGCCAGCAGCTTGGGGACAGGGAAGACCTACGAGCAGTACTTC
NA TRBJ2-7 TRBV5-1 few CASSPYFGGDGDEQYF TGCGCCAGCAGCCCTTACTTCGGAGGGGATGGGGACGAGCAGTACTTC
TRBD2 TRBJ2-1 TRBV11-3 NA CASSLGLAGRDEQFF TGTGCCAGCAGCCTGGGACTAGCGGGAAGGGATGAGCAGTTCTTC
TRBD1 TRBJ2-7 TRBV19 NA CAVGRQGQWEQYF TGTGCCGTGGGAAGACAGGGGCAGTGGGAGCAGTACTTC
TRBD1 TRBJ2-7 TRBV11-2 NA CASSFSGQGSGEQYF TGTGCCAGCAGCTTTTCGGGACAGGGGTCAGGCGAGCAGTACTTC
NA TRBJ2-1 TRBV13 NA CASSLSGENYNEQFF TGTGCCAGCAGCCTGTCGGGGGAGAACTACAATGAGCAGTTCTTC
TRBD1 TRBJ2-1 TRBV7-9 NA CASSQYDRGRTYNEQFF TGTGCCAGCAGCCAATACGACAGGGGGCGAACCTACAATGAGCAGTTCTTC
TRBD1 TRBJ1-2 TRBV19 NA CASSIMGQGRGYTF TGTGCCAGTAGTATTATGGGACAGGGGCGAGGCTACACCTTC
TRBD2 TRBJ2-1 TRBV7-9 NA CASSPGGRDGYNEQFF TGTGCCAGCAGCCCGGGGGGGCGTGACGGGTACAATGAGCAGTTCTTC
TRBD2 TRBJ2-1 TRBV13 NA CASSPGLAGFGEQFF TGTGCCAGCAGCCCAGGACTAGCGGGTTTCGGTGAGCAGTTCTTC
NA TRBJ2-5 TRBV29-1 few CSFAGREPPETQYF TGCAGCTTTGCCGGAAGGGAGCCCCCCGAGACCCAGTACTTC
TRBD1 TRBJ1-2 TRBV6-1 NA CASSSTGGNYGYTF TGTGCCAGCAGTTCCACAGGGGGCAACTATGGCTACACCTTC
NA TRBJ1-4 TRBV27 NA CASSRYRSDRREKLFF TGTGCCAGCAGTCGGTATCGATCAGACAGGAGGGAAAAACTGTTTTTT
NA TRBJ2-1 TRBV10-3 NA CAISIDKNSYNEQFF TGTGCCATCAGCATCGACAAGAACTCCTACAATGAGCAGTTCTTC
TRBD1 TRBJ2-1 TRBV7-9 NA CASSLGQGDYNEQFF TGTGCCAGCAGCTTAGGGCAGGGGGACTACAATGAGCAGTTCTTC
NA TRBJ1-1 TRBV9 NA CASTNGATMNTEAFF TGTGCCAGCACCAATGGGGCCACAATGAACACTGAAGCTTTCTTT
NA TRBJ1-2 TRBV5-4 once CASSLRFNYGYTF TGTGCCAGCAGCCTCAGGTTTAACTATGGCTACACCTTC
NA TRBJ2-2 TRBV15 NA CATTPRVKQYTGELFF TGTGCCACCACCCCGCGAGTGAAGCAATACACCGGGGAGCTGTTTTTT
TRBD1 TRBJ1-1 TRBV2 once CASSWTGGTTEAFF TGTGCCAGCAGCTGGACAGGGGGGACCACTGAAGCTTTCTTT
TRBD1 TRBJ2-7 TRBV5-6 once CASSFSPGQGTFYEQYF TGTGCCAGCAGCTTTTCACCCGGACAGGGGACGTTCTACGAGCAGTACTTC
TRBD1 TRBJ1-5 TRBV11-2 NA CASSLGQTNQPQHF TGTGCCAGCAGCCTGGGACAGACTAATCAGCCCCAGCATTTT
NA TRBJ2-7 TRBV27 NA CASSLGGSYEQYF TGTGCCAGCAGTTTGGGTGGGAGCTACGAGCAGTACTTC
NA TRBJ2-3 TRBV4-2 once CASSRGGPDTQYF TGTGCCAGCAGCCGGGGGGGCCCAGATACGCAGTATTTT
NA TRBJ2-2 TRBV27 NA CASSLVQANTGELFF TGTGCCAGCAGTTTAGTACAGGCGAACACCGGGGAGCTGTTTTTT
TRBD2 TRBJ2-7 TRBV9 NA CASSKRLAGVDEQYF TGTGCCAGCAGCAAGAGACTAGCGGGAGTCGACGAGCAGTACTTC
NA TRBJ2-1 TRBV7-6 NA CASSPRSEYRANEQFF TGTGCCAGCAGCCCCCGCTCGGAATACAGGGCGAACGAGCAGTTCTTC
TRBD2 TRBJ2-1 TRBV2 NA CASLTSGKNNEQFF TGTGCCAGCTTGACTAGCGGGAAAAACAATGAGCAGTTCTTC
TRBD2 TRBJ2-7 TRBV11-2 NA CASSSRTSFYEQYF TGTGCCAGCAGCTCGCGGACTAGCTTCTACGAGCAGTACTTC
NA TRBJ2-1 TRBV5-1 NA CASSFNQAYEQFF TGCGCCAGCAGCTTTAATCAAGCCTATGAGCAGTTCTTC
NA TRBJ1-6 TRBV7-2 few CASSFGGSYNSPLHF TGTGCCAGCAGCTTCGGAGGCTCCTATAATTCACCCCTCCACTTT
NA TRBJ2-7 TRBV13 NA CASSFTERFYEQYF TGTGCCAGCAGCTTCACAGAAAGATTTTACGAGCAGTACTTC